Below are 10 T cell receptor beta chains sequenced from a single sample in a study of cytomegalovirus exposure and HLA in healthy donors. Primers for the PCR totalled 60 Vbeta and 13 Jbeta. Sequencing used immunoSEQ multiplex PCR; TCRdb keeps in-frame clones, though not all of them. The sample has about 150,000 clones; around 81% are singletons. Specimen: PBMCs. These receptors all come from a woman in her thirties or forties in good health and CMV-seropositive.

The CDR3 DNA follows: TGCAGCGTTGTACTCCCTGGCACAGATACGCAGTATTTT. This sequence encodes CSVVLPGTDTQYF. The chain links TRBV29-1 to TRBJ2-3, with D uncertain. Germline V CDR1 and CDR2: SQVTM, ANQGSEA. The germline V and J ends were trimmed by 4 bases and 1 base, with 9 bases remaining between them. There are 13 residues in the CDR3.

The chain's CDR3 is CASETGDTEAFF. CDR3 DNA: TGTGCCAGCGAGACAGGGGACACTGAAGCTTTCTTT. This chain links TRBV2 with TRBJ1-1; the match to TRBD1 covers 8 bases. Per germline, CDR1 SNHLY and CDR2 FYNNEI. The trim removed 8 bases at V and 3 bases at J, leaving 2 bases unmatched. The CDR3 sequence is 12 residues long.

CDR3 DNA sequence: TGCGCCAGCAGGCAGGGGGCGCGGGGCACTGAAGCTTTCTTT. This codes for CASRQGARGTEAFF. The rearrangement joins TRBV5-1 to TRBJ1-1; 8 nucleotides match TRBD1. V shed 5 bases and J 4 bases; nucleotides not matched to a gene: 7. Germline V CDR1 and CDR2: SGHRS, YFSETQ. The CDR3 loop spans 14 amino acids. The variable domain in full, with the rest retrieved from reference TRBV5-1 and TRBJ1-1, is KAGVTQTPRYLIKTRGQQVTLSCSPISGHRSVSWYQQTPGQGLQFLFEYFSETQRNKGNFPGRFSGRQFSNSRSEMNVSTLELGDSALYLCASRQGARGTEAFFGQGTRLTVV.

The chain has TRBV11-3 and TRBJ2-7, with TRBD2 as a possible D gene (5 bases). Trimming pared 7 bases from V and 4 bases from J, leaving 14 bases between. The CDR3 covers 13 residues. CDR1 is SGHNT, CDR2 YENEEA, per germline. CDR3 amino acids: CASNDGLTYEQYF. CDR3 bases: TGTGCCAGCAACGATGGACTGACATACGAGCAGTACTTC.

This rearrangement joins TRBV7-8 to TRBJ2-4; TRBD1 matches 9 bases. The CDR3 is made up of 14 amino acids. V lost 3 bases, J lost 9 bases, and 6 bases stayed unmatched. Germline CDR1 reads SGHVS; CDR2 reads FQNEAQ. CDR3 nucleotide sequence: TGTGCCAGCAGCTTCCCGGGACAGGGTGTCATTCAGTACTTC. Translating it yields CASSFPGQGVIQYF.

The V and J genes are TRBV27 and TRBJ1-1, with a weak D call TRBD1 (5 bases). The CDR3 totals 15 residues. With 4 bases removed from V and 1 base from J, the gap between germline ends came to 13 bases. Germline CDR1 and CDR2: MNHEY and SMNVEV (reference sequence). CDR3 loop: CASSSREQENTEAFF. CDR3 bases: TGTGCCAGCAGTTCTCGTGAACAGGAGAACACTGAAGCTTTCTTT.

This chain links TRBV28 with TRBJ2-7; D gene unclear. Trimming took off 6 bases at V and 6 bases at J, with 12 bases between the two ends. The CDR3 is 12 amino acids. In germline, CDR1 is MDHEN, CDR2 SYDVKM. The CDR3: CASSQIPLEQYF. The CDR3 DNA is TGTGCCAGCAGCCAGATTCCTCTCGAGCAGTACTTC.

Here the CDR3 DNA reads TGTGCCAGCGGTACTAGCGGGAATGGGCAAGAGACCCAGTACTTC. This codes for CASGTSGNGQETQYF. The chain combines TRBV27 with TRBJ2-5, with 10 positions matching TRBD2. Germline V gene lookup returns CDR1 MNHEY and CDR2 SMNVEV (reference sequence). V lost 8 bases and J lost 2; bases outside the gene matches: 8. The CDR3 has 15 amino acids.

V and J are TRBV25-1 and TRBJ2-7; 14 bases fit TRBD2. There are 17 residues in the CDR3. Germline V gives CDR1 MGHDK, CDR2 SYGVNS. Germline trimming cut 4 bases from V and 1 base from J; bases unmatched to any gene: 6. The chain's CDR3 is CASSAGTSGRGSYEQYF. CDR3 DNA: TGTGCCAGCAGTGCCGGGACTAGCGGGAGAGGGTCCTACGAGCAGTACTTC.

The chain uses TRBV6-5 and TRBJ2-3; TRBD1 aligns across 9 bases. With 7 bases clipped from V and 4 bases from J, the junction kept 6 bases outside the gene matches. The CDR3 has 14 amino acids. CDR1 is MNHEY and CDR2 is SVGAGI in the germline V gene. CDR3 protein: CASMGGQGADTQYF. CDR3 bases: TGTGCCAGCATGGGGGGACAGGGAGCAGATACGCAGTATTTT.